This TCR beta chain was recorded in a study of HIV-infected children after antiretroviral therapy interruption. Study summary: Continuous-treatment samples came from weeks 0, 48 and 150.

In germline, CDR1 is DFQATT, CDR2 SNEGSKA (reference sequence). The V and J ends lost 5 bases and 6 bases respectively, with 16 bases between them. This CDR3 comprises 13 residues. This sample's treatment: PENTA 11 planned treatment interruption arm or continuous ART arm. Unique molecular identifiers were included in an RNA-based 3' RACE TCR library. Each CDR3 protein is one row after TCRdb ran MiXCR on the 3' RACE reads. The sample lists roughly 7,000 distinct CDR3 sequences, approximately 16% occurring once. The rearrangement joins TRBV20-1 to TRBJ2-5; D possibly corresponds to TRBD2 (7 bases). This sample comprised CD45RO+ CD8+ T cells from PBMCs, pooled from several time points, obtained from a donor given antiretroviral therapy, either interrupted or continuous. Indicated subset: memory CD8+ CD45RO+ CD45RA- T cells. The clonotype originates from a pool of human donors with HIV. DNA for the CDR3: TGCAGTGCTGGGGGCCCGGGGGGAAAGACCCAGTACTTC. Translating it yields CSAGGPGGKTQYF.